Here is one T cell receptor (beta chain) with its context. The antigen is unknown. This specimen belongs to a study of Ad26.COV2.S vaccination and SARS-CoV-2 variants. Study results and limitations: The analyses of TCR breadth and depth may have understated the size of total T cell responses. The study found higher spike-specific TCR breadth in vaccine than placebo recipients. Recipients of either vaccine or placebo displayed similar breadth of non-spike TCRs.

After removal of 0 bases from V and 3 bases from J, the junction contained 7 bases not matched to a gene. The length of the CDR3 is 17 residues. From germline, CDR1 is SGDLS and CDR2 YYNGEE. This table comes from immunoSEQ multiplex PCR, and its TCRdb copy is limited to in-frame clones, with some not included. The sample lists about 440,000 clones, roughly 91% occurring once. Stated treatment: approximately 18 received Ad26.COV2.S at low or high dose, single or two shots; about five received placebo; per-sample allocation not given. It was on day 63 after the first vaccine or placebo injection that samples were taken.

Sample: peripheral blood, taken in a trial of Ad26.COV2.S vaccine versus placebo. The sequence was obtained from a person aged 18-65 years who received the Ad26.COV2.S COVID-19 vaccine or a placebo. The V gene is TRBV9, the J gene TRBJ2-5; TRBD2 agrees at 11 bases. The CDR3 bases are TGTGCCAGCAGCGTAGAGGGGCTAGCGGGAGGCAAAGAGACCCAGTACTTC. Amino acids: CASSVEGLAGGKETQYF.